This passage covers 20 T cell receptor beta chains from one sample sequenced in a study of T-cell reconstitution after alpha-beta-depleted transplantation in children. Preparing the TCRbeta library involved the use of unique molecular identifiers. MiXCR, run by TCRdb on the PCR reads, gives a single entry per CDR3 protein. The table has fewer than 550,000 distinct CDR3 sequences, 11% seen once. Sequenced here: PBMCs, mostly from graft donor cells, sampled 180 days after TCRalphabeta/CD19-depleted stem cell transplant. These TCRs come from a female patient under 10 years old who had a stem cell transplant for aplastic anemia, so the T cells may come from the graft donor.

This clonotype was observed at least ten times. The chain carries TRBV28 and TRBJ2-7, with TRBD1 identical over 8 bases. Germline CDR1 MDHEN, CDR2 SYDVKM. V lost 2 bases to trimming and J lost 1 base; unmatched junction nucleotides: 7. The CDR3 loop spans 16 amino acids. CDR3: CASSLAGTGGSYEQYF. The CDR3 nucleotides read TGTGCCAGCAGTTTAGCCGGGACAGGTGGTTCCTACGAGCAGTACTTC.

The rearrangement uses TRBV7-8 and TRBJ2-5; D may be TRBD2 (5 bases). The CDR3 extends over 14 amino acids. Trimming took off 5 bases at V and 5 bases at J, with 15 bases between the two ends. Germline assignment: CDR1 SGHVS and CDR2 FQNEAQ. CDR3 loop: CASSPTGSSETQYF. DNA of the CDR3: TGTGCCAGCAGCCCCACGGGGTCCAGTGAGACCCAGTACTTC.

This clonotype turned up a few times. The chain links TRBV6-1 to TRBJ2-1, with 7 positions matching TRBD2. The CDR3 has 15 amino acids. In germline, CDR1 is MNHNS, CDR2 SASEGT. The junction had 6 bases not matched to a gene; V was cut back by 5 bases and J by 2 bases. CDR3 protein: CASSTLAVTYNEQFF. In nucleotides, the CDR3 is TGTGCCAGCAGTACCCTAGCGGTCACCTACAATGAGCAGTTCTTC.

This clonotype showed up just a few times. This rearrangement joins TRBV15 to TRBJ2-7; D call uncertain. CDR1 LNHNV and CDR2 YYDKDF come from the germline V gene (reference sequence). Trimming cost V 1 base and J 1 base, with 17 bases left between them. CDR3 length: 17 residues. The CDR3 DNA sequence: TGTGCCACCAGCAGAGCTTTGACGCCCGTCAGGTCCTACGAGCAGTACGTC. Residues: CATSRALTPVRSYEQYV.

This clonotype was detected a few times. The chain recombines TRBV12-3 or TRBV12-4 with TRBJ2-7; 7 positions match TRBD1. The CDR3 totals 13 residues. J lost 3 bases, V lost 5 bases, and 4 bases had no gene match. This chain's CDR3 is CASSRDRGYEQYV. Here the CDR3 DNA reads TGTGCCAGCAGTAGGGACAGAGGCTACGAGCAGTACGTC.

The V gene is TRBV12-3 or TRBV12-4, the J gene TRBJ1-2; perhaps TRBD1 as D (6 bases). This CDR3 spans 13 amino acids. V lost 11 bases and J 7 bases, leaving 20 bases between the germline ends. CDR3 nucleotides: TGTGCCTTCAGTTCCTTGGGGGGCGGTGGCTACACCTTC. Residues: CAFSSLGGGGYTF.

This clonotype has more than one count but fewer than ten. This chain joins TRBV19 and TRBJ2-1; 12 bases match TRBD2. V was clipped by 5 bases and J by 6 bases; unmatched bases: 8. CDR3 length: 16 amino acids. Germline CDR1 reads LNHDA; CDR2 reads SQIVND (reference sequence). CDR3 residues: CASSVRLAGVLNEQFF. The CDR3 DNA reads as TGTGCCAGTAGTGTTAGACTAGCGGGAGTACTCAATGAGCAGTTCTTC.

This clonotype has just a few counts. The chain couples TRBV20-1 to TRBJ2-1, with 9 bases identical to TRBD2. The CDR3 runs to 16 residues. Germline V CDR1 and CDR2: DFQATT, SNEGSKA (reference sequence). V shed 5 bases and J 5 bases; nucleotides not matched to a gene: 13. The chain's CDR3 is CSAPRSPAGGHNEQFF. DNA for the CDR3: TGCAGTGCTCCCCGCAGCCCAGCGGGAGGCCACAATGAGCAGTTCTTC.

In this sample, this clonotype turned up a few times. The chain joins TRBV18 to TRBJ2-1; 7 bases are shared with TRBD2. The germline CDR1 and CDR2 sequences are KGHSH and LQKENI. This CDR3 has 17 amino acids. V was clipped by 2 bases and J by 0 bases; unmatched bases: 7. The CDR3 sequence: CASSPMRPGGSYNEQFF. CDR3 sequence (DNA): TGTGCCAGCTCACCAATGAGGCCGGGAGGCTCCTACAATGAGCAGTTCTTC.

This clonotype showed up just a few times. The CDR3 DNA follows: TGTGCCAGCAGCTTACGAGAGCGGGAGGGCGTTGGGTACAATGAGCAGTTCTTC. It yields the protein CASSLREREGVGYNEQFF. The chain has TRBV7-3 and TRBJ2-1; 10 bases are shared with TRBD2. CDR1 and CDR2 from the germline V gene are SGHTA and FQGTGA. The CDR3 sequence is 18 residues long. After removal of 2 bases from V and 4 bases from J, the junction contained 11 bases not matched to a gene.

The V call is TRBV12-3 or TRBV12-4, the J call TRBJ2-7, with D tentatively TRBD2 (6 bases). CDR3 length: 14 residues. Trimming removed 8 bases at V and 2 bases at J, with 16 bases between. Here the CDR3 DNA reads TGTGCCAGCTCTACCGGGACTTGGGCCTACGAGCAGTACTTC. It translates to CASSTGTWAYEQYF.

V is TRBV5-1 and J is TRBJ2-4; D unclear. V lost 5 bases and J 0 bases, leaving 12 bases between the germline ends. The CDR3 is 15 residues long. From germline, CDR1 is SGHRS and CDR2 YFSETQ. The DNA for the CDR3 is TGCGCCAGCAGGGGGATCCGGGCAGCCAAAAACATTCAGTACTTC. It codes for CASRGIRAAKNIQYF.

This clonotype was observed a few times. The genes are TRBV2 and TRBJ2-7, with D hard to call. The CDR3 contains 14 residues. Per germline, CDR1 SNHLY and CDR2 FYNNEI. V lost 4 bases, J lost 0 bases, and 10 bases lay in between. CDR3 DNA sequence: TGTGCCAGCAGTGGTGGGTCCTTCTCCTACGAGCAGTACTTC. It specifies CASSGGSFSYEQYF.

The sample holds many counts of this clonotype. The chain joins TRBV6-1 to TRBJ1-1; a possible D gene is TRBD1 (5 bases). V lost 4 bases, J lost 1 base, and 10 bases lay in between. This CDR3 has 14 residues. Germline CDR1 reads MNHNS; CDR2 reads SASEGT. CDR3 residues: CASSGRVPNTEAFF. The CDR3 DNA reads as TGTGCCAGCAGTGGCAGGGTTCCGAACACTGAAGCTTTCTTT.

This clonotype occurred many times. The rearrangement uses TRBV7-2 and TRBJ2-7, with 11 bases fitting TRBD1. V lost 5 bases and J lost 2; bases outside the gene matches: 5. This CDR3 is 15 amino acids long. Germline V CDR1 and CDR2: SGHTA, FQGNSA. The CDR3 nucleotides are TGTGCCAGCAGCCCAGGGACAGGGGGTCCCTACGAGCAGTACGTC. Residues: CASSPGTGGPYEQYV.

In its sample, this clonotype was seen a few times. V usage is TRBV20-1 and J usage is TRBJ2-1; 14 bases map to TRBD2. With 3 bases clipped from V and 0 bases from J, the junction kept 7 bases outside the gene matches. The CDR3 loop spans 18 amino acids. Germline values: CDR1 DFQATT, CDR2 SNEGSKA (reference sequence). This CDR3 reads CSARGLAGARGSYNEQFF. In DNA form, the CDR3 reads TGCAGTGCTAGGGGACTAGCGGGAGCTCGAGGCTCCTACAATGAGCAGTTCTTC.

Regarding this clonotype: One end of the junction is discordant with germline, which a read error may explain. The genes are TRBV12-3 or TRBV12-4 and TRBJ2-6; D is possibly TRBD1 (5 bases). The CDR3 totals 13 residues. This CDR3 reads CASSLAGANGLTF. The CDR3 DNA is TGTGCCAGCAGTTTGGCTGGGGCCAACGGCCTGACTTTC.

J is TRBJ2-2 and V is TRBV20-1, with D unresolved. Germline CDR1 is DFQATT and CDR2 is SNEGSKA (reference sequence). This CDR3 region has 13 residues. Trimming removed 1 base at V and 3 bases at J, with 6 bases between. The CDR3 region is CSARGQYTGELFF. The CDR3, as DNA: TGCAGTGCTAGAGGCCAGTACACCGGGGAGCTGTTTTTT.

This clonotype was detected ten times or more. This sequence joins TRBV29-1 and TRBJ1-1; D possibly corresponds to TRBD1 (6 bases). CDR3 size: 14 residues. CDR1 SQVTM and CDR2 ANQGSEA come from the germline V gene. V was pared by 4 bases and J by 2 bases, with 14 bases between. In DNA, the CDR3 is TGCAGCGTTGTCCCCAGGGGTGTTAACACTGAAGCTTTCTTT. Translated: CSVVPRGVNTEAFF.

The rearrangement uses TRBV9 and TRBJ1-5; tentative D call: TRBD1 (5 bases). Germline CDR1 and CDR2: SGDLS and YYNGEE. The ends were cut back, 0 bases at V and 10 bases at J, with 14 bases in the middle. This CDR3 has 14 residues. The CDR3 region is CASSVEGAAVPQHF. CDR3 coding DNA: TGTGCCAGCAGCGTAGAAGGGGCTGCCGTTCCCCAGCATTTT.